Given below is one TCR beta chain in context. Its antigen is as yet unknown. These data belong to a study of T-cell memory formation after mild COVID-19. Turning to the study itself: Largely donor-specific TCR clusters were found. Whole-study results and caveats: Clones that contracted from day 15 to 85 had balanced CD4/CD8; later expanders were CD4+ biased. Pre-infection memory held some responding clones, suggesting pre-existing cross-reactive T cells responded. SARS-CoV-2 specificity of second-wave clones peaking day 37 was unconfirmed.

From germline, CDR1 is SQVTM and CDR2 ANQGSEA. The CDR3 length is 15 residues. V lost 0 bases and J lost 3, with 12 bases in between. One entry per CDR3 protein results from TCRdb running MiXCR on the 5' RACE reads. The table has around 310,000 distinct CDR3 sequences, roughly 13% seen once; the top ten hold about 21%. The sequence was collected from a man aged 18 to 35 who had mild COVID-19 (a few samples of this study predate the infection). Cell type and time point are not known. The V and J genes are TRBV29-1 and TRBJ1-3, with a tentative D call TRBD1 (6 bases). Sequencing was done on a sample of PBMCs or a T cell subset sorted from them (not recorded which). Written as DNA, the CDR3 is TGCAGCGTTGAAGATCAACGGGGGCATGGAAACACCATATATTTT. Amino acid sequence: CSVEDQRGHGNTIYF.